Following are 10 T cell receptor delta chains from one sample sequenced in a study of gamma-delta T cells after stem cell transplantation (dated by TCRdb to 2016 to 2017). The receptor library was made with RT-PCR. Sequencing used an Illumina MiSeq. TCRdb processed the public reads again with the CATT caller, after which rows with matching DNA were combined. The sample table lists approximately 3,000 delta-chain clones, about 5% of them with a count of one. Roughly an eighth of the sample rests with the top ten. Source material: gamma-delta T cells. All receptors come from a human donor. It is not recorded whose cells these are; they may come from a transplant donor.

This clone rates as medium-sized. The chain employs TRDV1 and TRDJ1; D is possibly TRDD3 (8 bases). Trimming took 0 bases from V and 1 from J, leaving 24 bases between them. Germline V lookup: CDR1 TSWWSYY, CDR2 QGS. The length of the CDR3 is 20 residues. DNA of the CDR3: TGTGCTCTTGGGGAACTTTCCTACTCCGTACTGGGGGTCCTCACCGATAAACTCATCTTT. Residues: CALGELSYSVLGVLTDKLIF.

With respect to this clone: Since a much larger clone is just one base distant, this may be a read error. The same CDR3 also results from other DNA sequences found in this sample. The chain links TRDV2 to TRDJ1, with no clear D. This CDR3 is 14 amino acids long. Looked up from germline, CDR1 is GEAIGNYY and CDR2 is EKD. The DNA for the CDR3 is TGTGCCTGTGACCGAATTCAGGGTCCCGACAAACTCATCTTT. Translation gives CACDRIQGPDKLIF.

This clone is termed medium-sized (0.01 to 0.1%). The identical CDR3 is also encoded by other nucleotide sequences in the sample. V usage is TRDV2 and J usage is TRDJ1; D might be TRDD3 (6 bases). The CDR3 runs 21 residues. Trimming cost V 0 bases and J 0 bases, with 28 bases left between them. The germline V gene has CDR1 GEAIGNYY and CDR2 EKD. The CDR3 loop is CACDTISVRGTPPTYTDKLIF. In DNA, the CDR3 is TGTGCCTGTGACACCATCTCGGTCAGGGGGACCCCCCCTACGTACACCGATAAACTCATCTTT.

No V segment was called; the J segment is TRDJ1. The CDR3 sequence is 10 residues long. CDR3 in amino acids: CAIQTDKLIF. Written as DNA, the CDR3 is TGCGCCATCCAGACCGATAAACTCATCTTT.

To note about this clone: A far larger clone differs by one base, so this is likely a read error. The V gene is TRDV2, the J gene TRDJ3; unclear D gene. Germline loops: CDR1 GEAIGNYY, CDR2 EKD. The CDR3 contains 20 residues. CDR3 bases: TGTGCCCGTGACAACACGGTCGGGAGGGAGAGCTCCTGGGACACCCGACAGATGTTTTTC. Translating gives CARDNTVGRESSWDTRQMFF.

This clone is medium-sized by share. The CDR3 here is CALGEPRPSYATTSGLNTDKLIF. Here the CDR3 DNA reads TGTGCTCTTGGGGAACCTAGGCCTTCCTATGCGACCACCTCAGGGCTTAACACCGATAAACTCATCTTT. This rearrangement joins TRDV1 to TRDJ1; 8 bases line up with TRDD2. This CDR3 comprises 23 residues. V shed 1 base, J shed 0 bases, and the junction held 25 bases outside the gene matches. Germline values: CDR1 TSWWSYY, CDR2 QGS.

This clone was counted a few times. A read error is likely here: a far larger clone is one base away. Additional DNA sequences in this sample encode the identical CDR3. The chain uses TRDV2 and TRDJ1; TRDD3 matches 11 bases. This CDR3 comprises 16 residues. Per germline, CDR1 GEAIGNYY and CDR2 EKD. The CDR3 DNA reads TGCGCCTGTGACACCGTTGGGGGATACGCTTCCGATAAACTCATCTTT. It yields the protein CACDTVGGYASDKLIF.

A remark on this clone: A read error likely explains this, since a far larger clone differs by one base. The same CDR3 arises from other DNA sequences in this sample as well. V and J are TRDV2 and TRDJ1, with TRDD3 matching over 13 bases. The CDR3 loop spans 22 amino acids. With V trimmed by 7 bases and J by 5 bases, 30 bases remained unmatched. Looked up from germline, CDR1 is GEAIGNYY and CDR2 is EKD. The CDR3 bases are TGTGCCTGCGACCCTATTCCTAAAACCAGTACTGGGGGATACGGAGGAGGTGATAAACTCATCTTT. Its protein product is CACDPIPKTSTGGYGGGDKLIF.

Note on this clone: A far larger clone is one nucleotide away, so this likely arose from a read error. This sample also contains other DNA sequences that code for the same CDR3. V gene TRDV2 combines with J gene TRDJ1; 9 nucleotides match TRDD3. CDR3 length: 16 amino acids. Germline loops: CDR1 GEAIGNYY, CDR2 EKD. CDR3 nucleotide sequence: TGTGCCTGTGACACCGTGGGCGCTGGGGGATCCGACAAACTCATCTTT. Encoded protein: CACDTVGAGGSDKLIF.

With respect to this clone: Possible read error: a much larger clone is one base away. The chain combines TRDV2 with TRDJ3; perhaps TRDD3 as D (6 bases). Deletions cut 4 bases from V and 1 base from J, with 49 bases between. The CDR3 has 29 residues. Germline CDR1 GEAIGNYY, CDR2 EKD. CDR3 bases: TGTGCCTGTGAGACCGTCGAATCCCGCTACCCGGGCGCGGATCGGGGTACTGGGCTCCCTTCCTGGGACACCCGACAGATGTTTTTC. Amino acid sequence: CACETVESRYPGADRGTGLPSWDTRQMFF.